Listed below are T cell receptor beta chains from one sample, sequenced in a study of cytomegalovirus exposure and HLA in healthy donors. Profiling relied on immunoSEQ multiplex PCR, and the TCRdb table lists in-frame clones only, not all of them. The table has roughly 130,000 clones, less than 85% seen once. The sample taken for sequencing was PBMCs. These receptors originate from a man aged 40-49 years in good health and CMV-seronegative. Both conserved end residues are part of each CDR3. D genes are given only for firm matches.

CDR3aa,CDR3nt,d_gene,v_gene,j_gene
CSARQDEAFF,TGCAGTGCCAGACAGGATGAAGCTTTCTTT,.,TRBV20-1,TRBJ1-1
CASSLANGQYF,TGTGCCAGCAGCTTAGCAAACGGGCAGTACTTC,.,TRBV7-9,TRBJ2-7
CASSLVGGGTEAFF,TGCGCCAGCAGCTTGGTGGGGGGTGGCACTGAAGCTTTCTTT,.,TRBV5-1,TRBJ1-1
CAWGDAASTDTQYF,TGTGCCTGGGGAGACGCGGCTAGCACAGATACGCAGTATTTT,.,TRBV30,TRBJ2-3
CASSLSGVGYTF,TGTGCCAGCAGTTTAAGCGGAGTTGGCTACACCTTC,.,TRBV28,TRBJ1-2
CASSSRTYEQYF,TGTGCCAGCAGTTCGAGGACCTACGAGCAGTACTTC,.,TRBV27,TRBJ2-7
CSVELQGGLGYTF,TGCAGCGTTGAACTACAGGGGGGACTTGGCTACACCTTC,TRBD1,TRBV29-1,TRBJ1-2
CASSQNRGNTGELFF,TGTGCCAGCAGCCAGAACAGGGGAAACACCGGGGAGCTGTTTTTT,TRBD1,TRBV5-4,TRBJ2-2
CASSSSLAGTTDTQYF,TGTGCCAGCAGTTCGTCGCTAGCGGGTACTACAGATACGCAGTATTTT,TRBD2,TRBV27,TRBJ2-3
CASSAGTDTQYF,TGTGCCAGCAGTGCGGGCACAGATACGCAGTATTTT,.,TRBV2,TRBJ2-3
CASSSLGTPKETQYF,TGTGCCAGCAGTAGTTTGGGGACACCAAAAGAGACCCAGTACTTC,.,TRBV27,TRBJ2-5